A single sample gave rise to the 5 T cell receptor beta chains below, sequenced in a study of early T cells in non-severe SARS-CoV-2 infection (dated by TCRdb to about 2021). Receptors were amplified or captured by 5' RACE. Sequencing was carried out with a NextSeq 500. TCRdb handled the public reads itself, with Q25 trimming in fastp and clone calling in MiXCR, and kept productive beta chains. Each entry is one CDR3 protein sequence, shown with its most common DNA and genes. Here the sample has around 67,000 distinct CDR3 sequences; roughly an eighth occur a single time. The ten largest account for around 1.3% of the sample. Sequences were obtained from whole blood. The receptors were sampled from an adult who was a healthcare worker with PCR-confirmed SARS-CoV-2 infection or an uninfected control (not recorded which).

This clonotype was detected ten times or more. The chain employs TRBV12-3 or TRBV12-4 and TRBJ2-5; D uncertain. The V end lost 4 bases, the J end lost 4 bases, and 7 bases lay between the germline ends. This CDR3 contains 12 residues. Written as DNA, the CDR3 is TGTGCCAGCAGTTGGGAAGGAGAGACCCAGTACTTC. Amino acid sequence: CASSWEGETQYF.

The rearrangement joins TRBV29-1 to TRBJ1-1, with D uncertain. Trimming pared 3 bases from V and 4 bases from J, leaving 12 bases between. The germline CDR1 and CDR2 sequences are SQVTM and ANQGSEA. The CDR3 loop spans 13 amino acids. The chain's CDR3 is CSVDGSVGTEAFF. CDR3 nucleotide sequence: TGCAGCGTTGACGGCTCAGTGGGCACTGAAGCTTTCTTT.

V usage is TRBV29-1 and J usage is TRBJ2-2; D is unresolved. V was shortened by 3 bases and J by 1 base, with 6 bases between the two germline ends. Germline-derived CDR1 and CDR2 are SQVTM and ANQGSEA. This CDR3 contains 13 residues. In DNA, the CDR3 is TGCAGCGTTGATACGGGGAACACCGGGGAGCTGTTTTTT. The encoded protein is CSVDTGNTGELFF.

This clonotype showed up many times. V and J are TRBV15 and TRBJ2-7; D unresolved. CDR3 size: 14 residues. CDR1 and CDR2 from the germline V gene are LNHNV and YYDKDF (reference sequence). V shed 0 bases and J shed 0 bases, with 6 bases lying between them. Here the CDR3 reads CATSREGNSYEQYF. For the CDR3, the DNA is TGTGCCACCAGCAGAGAAGGGAACTCCTACGAGCAGTACTTC.

This clonotype was picked up many times. The rearrangement joins TRBV5-6 to TRBJ2-5, with D perhaps TRBD1 (5 bases). CDR1 and CDR2 from the germline V gene are SGHDT and YYEEEE. V was pared by 1 base and J by 0 bases, with 10 bases between. The CDR3 totals 15 residues. The CDR3 region has the DNA TGTGCCAGCAGCTTGAGGCAGGGTGACCAAGAGACCCAGTACTTC. Translation gives CASSLRQGDQETQYF. The whole variable domain, filled in from reference TRBV5-6 and TRBJ2-5, reads DAGVTQSPTHLIKTRGQQVTLRCSPKSGHDTVSWYQQALGQGPQFIFQYYEEEERQRGNFPDRFSGHQFPNYSSELNVNALLLGDSALYLCASSLRQGDQETQYFGPGTRLLVL.